This T cell receptor beta chain was sequenced for a study of blood T cell repertoires in COVID-19. Looking at the study overall: Nucleic acid was either cDNA or gDNA, and it came from T cells, B-cell-depleted T cells, or PBMCs.

Original processing methods: Researchers report that nucleated cell counts were estimated from reference gene primer amplification. Data came from immunoSEQ multiplex PCR; TCRdb stores just in-frame clones and leaves some out. V and J calls and clone size are those listed in that table; D and trimming were worked out from the DNA. This table holds around 150,000 clones, approximately 84% found once. V lost 1 base and J 5 bases, leaving 17 bases between the germline ends. In germline, CDR1 is GTSNPN, CDR2 SVGIG (reference sequence). The CDR3 runs to 15 residues. The material sequenced was peripheral blood. The J gene is TRBJ1-2, the V gene TRBV30; D not certain. The clonotype was recovered from a woman of 80 years or more with acute or convalescent COVID-19. The CDR3 coding sequence is TGTGCCTGGAGTGACCTTGACGCGGCCCTATATGGCTACACCTTC. Protein sequence: CAWSDLDAALYGYTF.